This note documents a single TCR beta chain sequence. Its antigen is not known. The sample comes from a study of cytomegalovirus exposure and HLA in healthy donors. Whole-study context: Of all 398 donors who were genotyped, about 80% belonged to the Caucasian-associated ancestry cluster. Study results and limitations: Sequencing probably produced one cluster of sequence variants that were highly shared. Many donors shared some public TCRs, even though most TCR sequences were rare. Association of roughly 17,000 TCR beta sequences with HLA alleles was found at 0.05 false discovery rate in a later analysis.

PCR amplification relied on 60 Vbeta primers (plus 13 Jbeta primers). Libraries were prepared by immunoSEQ multiplex PCR; TCRdb keeps only in-frame clonotypes and omits some of them. Altogether fewer than 150,000 clones are present, around 74% being singletons, with the ten largest covering roughly 31%. The CDR3 covers 14 residues. Trimming took 5 bases from V and 2 from J, leaving 11 bases between them. In germline, CDR1 is SGHTA, CDR2 FQGNSA. The sample taken for sequencing was PBMCs. The clonotype originates from a man aged 55-75 years in good health and CMV-seropositive. The chain links TRBV7-2 to TRBJ2-3, with D maybe TRBD1 (5 bases). The CDR3 spells CASSIDRFTDTQYF. For the CDR3, the DNA is TGTGCCAGCAGCATAGACAGATTCACAGATACGCAGTATTTT.